This passage covers 5 T cell receptor beta chains from one sample sequenced in a study of blood T cell repertoires in COVID-19 (dated by TCRdb to 2020 to 2022). The library relied on the immunoSEQ multiplex PCR assay. TCRdb provides this immuneACCESS table in a form limited to in-frame rearrangements. Some clones are lacking; in checked studies, under half of them reflect an unresolved V gene, and why the rest are absent is not known. This sample is represented by just over 300,000 clones; 85% to 90% of them were singletons. 4% to 5.5% of the sample is in the top ten clones. Sequencing input: PBMCs or T cells enriched from blood (not recorded which). The receptors shown here come from a woman between 18 and 30 years old with acute COVID-19.

This chain's CDR3 is CASSLGDTGELFF. The CDR3, as DNA: TGTGCCAGCAGCCTAGGGGACACCGGGGAGCTGTTTTTT. This chain joins TRBV4-2 and TRBJ2-2; a possible D gene is TRBD1 (5 bases). Germline loops: CDR1 LGHNA, CDR2 YNFKEQ. The V and J ends lost 4 bases and 3 bases respectively, with 6 bases between them. This CDR3 region has 13 residues.

The chain uses TRBV11-3 and TRBJ2-7; possibly TRBD1 for D (5 bases). Trimming removed 0 bases from V and 7 bases from J, with 16 bases in between. The germline V gene has CDR1 SGHNT and CDR2 YENEEA. The CDR3 sequence is 15 residues long. The CDR3 loop is CASSLEAAPYREQYF. The CDR3 coding sequence is TGTGCCAGCAGCTTAGAGGCAGCCCCCTACAGGGAGCAGTACTTC.

In its sample, this clone was seen once. V usage is TRBV7-9 and J usage is TRBJ2-7; TRBD1 might be the D (6 bases). The CDR3 spans 15 residues. The germline V gene encodes CDR1 SEHNR and CDR2 FQNEAQ (reference sequence). Trimming pared 4 bases from V and 3 bases from J, leaving 16 bases between. CDR3 loop: CASSSSRNRVYEQYF. The CDR3 DNA reads TGTGCCAGCAGCTCATCCCGGAACAGGGTCTACGAGCAGTACTTC.

This clone was seen only a few times. The chain couples TRBV27 to TRBJ2-7; TRBD1 matches at 7 bases. The CDR3 totals 15 residues. The junction had 11 bases not matched to a gene; V was cut back by 5 bases and J by 4 bases. CDR1 is MNHEY, CDR2 SMNVEV, per germline (reference sequence). The CDR3 spells CASSPWTGGRYEQYF. The CDR3 DNA reads TGTGCCAGCAGTCCTTGGACAGGTGGGAGATACGAGCAGTACTTC.

Points on this clone: At the DNA level, this CDR3 is encoded by other sequences in the same sample as well. The chain links TRBV5-1 to TRBJ1-1; 7 bases align to TRBD1. Losses at the gene ends were 4 bases for V and 1 base for J; bases not matched to a gene: 4. The CDR3 contains 14 residues. The germline CDR1 and CDR2 sequences are SGHRS and YFSETQ. CDR3 amino acids: CASSPGTANTEAFF. CDR3 nucleotide sequence: TGCGCCAGCAGCCCCGGGACAGCGAACACTGAAGCTTTCTTT.